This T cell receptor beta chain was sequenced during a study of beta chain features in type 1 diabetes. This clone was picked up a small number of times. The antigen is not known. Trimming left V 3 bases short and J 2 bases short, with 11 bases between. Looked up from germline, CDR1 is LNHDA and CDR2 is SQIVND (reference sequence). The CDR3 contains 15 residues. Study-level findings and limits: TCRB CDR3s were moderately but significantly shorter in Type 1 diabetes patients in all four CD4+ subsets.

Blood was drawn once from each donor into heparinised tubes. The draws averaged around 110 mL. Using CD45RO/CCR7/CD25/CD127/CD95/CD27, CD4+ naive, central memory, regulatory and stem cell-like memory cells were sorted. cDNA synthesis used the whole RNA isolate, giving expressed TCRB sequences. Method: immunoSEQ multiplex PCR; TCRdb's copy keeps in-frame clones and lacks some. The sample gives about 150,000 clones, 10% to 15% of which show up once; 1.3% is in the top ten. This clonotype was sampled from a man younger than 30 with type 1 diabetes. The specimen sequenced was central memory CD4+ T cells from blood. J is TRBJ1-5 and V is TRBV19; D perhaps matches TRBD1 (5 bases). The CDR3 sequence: CASSIPREGNQPQHF. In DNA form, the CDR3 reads TGTGCCAGTAGTATCCCCAGGGAGGGCAATCAGCCCCAGCATTTT. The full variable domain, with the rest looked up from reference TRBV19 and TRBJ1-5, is DGGITQSPKYLFRKEGQNVTLSCEQNLNHDAMYWYRQDPGQGLRLIYYSQIVNDFQKGDIAEGYSVSREKKESFPLTVTSAQKNPTAFYLCASSIPREGNQPQHFGDGTRLSIL.